This is a list of T cell receptor beta chains from one sample in a study of glioma-infiltrating T cells after dendritic cell vaccination. Libraries were prepared by immunoSEQ multiplex PCR; TCRdb keeps only in-frame clonotypes and omits some of them. The data show roughly 90,000 clones, about nine tenths seen once. The sample here was blood, taken before dendritic cell vaccination. The receptors derive from a human donor with glioblastoma. Each CDR3 is given with its conserved first and last residue. Fields, in order: CDR3 length, V gene, CDR3 protein.

CDR3 length: 14
V gene: TRBV6-5
CDR3 protein: CASSSYRAEETQYF

CDR3 length: 14
V gene: TRBV27
CDR3 protein: CASSFGTGGYEQYF

CDR3 length: 13
V gene: TRBV15
CDR3 protein: CATSRVRAGELFF

CDR3 length: 12
V gene: TRBV9
CDR3 protein: CASSLGTSEQYF

CDR3 length: 15
V gene: TRBV6-6
CDR3 protein: CASKVGAPANTEAFF

CDR3 length: 15
V gene: TRBV4-1
CDR3 protein: CASSQDEGGGYGYTF

CDR3 length: 14
V gene: TRBV5-1
CDR3 protein: CASSLQGNSYEQYF

CDR3 length: 14
V gene: TRBV29-1
CDR3 protein: CSVDFSGGSYEQYF

CDR3 length: 10
V gene: TRBV20-1
CDR3 protein: CSAKEQGSTF

CDR3 length: 13
V gene: TRBV11-2
CDR3 protein: CASSLDFRQPQHF

CDR3 length: 18
V gene: TRBV7-9
CDR3 protein: CASSLGTSGIRGTGELFF